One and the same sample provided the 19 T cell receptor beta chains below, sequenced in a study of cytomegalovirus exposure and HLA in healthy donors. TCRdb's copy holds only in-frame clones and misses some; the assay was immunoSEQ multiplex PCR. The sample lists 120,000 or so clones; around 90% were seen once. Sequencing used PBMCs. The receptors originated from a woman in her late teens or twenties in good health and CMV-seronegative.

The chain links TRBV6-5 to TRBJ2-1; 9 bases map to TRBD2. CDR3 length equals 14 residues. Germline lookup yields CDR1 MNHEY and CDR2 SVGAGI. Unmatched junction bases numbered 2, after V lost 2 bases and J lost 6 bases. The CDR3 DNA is TGTGCCAGCAGTTACGCGGGAGGGGGCAATGAGCAGTTCTTC. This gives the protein CASSYAGGGNEQFF.

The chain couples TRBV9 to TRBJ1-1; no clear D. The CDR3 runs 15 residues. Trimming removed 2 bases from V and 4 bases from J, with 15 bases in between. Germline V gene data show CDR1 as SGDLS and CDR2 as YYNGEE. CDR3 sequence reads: CASSVVGKTGTEAFF. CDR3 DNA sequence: TGTGCCAGCAGCGTCGTGGGTAAAACGGGCACTGAAGCTTTCTTT.

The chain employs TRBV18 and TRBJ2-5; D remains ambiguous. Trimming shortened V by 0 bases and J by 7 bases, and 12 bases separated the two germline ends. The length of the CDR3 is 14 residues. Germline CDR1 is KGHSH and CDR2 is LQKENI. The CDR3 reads CASSPPTRGGTQYF. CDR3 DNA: TGTGCCAGCTCACCACCTACGCGCGGTGGGACCCAGTACTTC. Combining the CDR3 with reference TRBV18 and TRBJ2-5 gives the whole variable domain NAGVMQNPRHLVRRRGQEARLRCSPMKGHSHVYWYRQLPEEGLKFMVYLQKENIIDESGMPKERFSAEFPKEGPSILRIQQVVRGDSAAYFCASSPPTRGGTQYFGPGTRLLVL.

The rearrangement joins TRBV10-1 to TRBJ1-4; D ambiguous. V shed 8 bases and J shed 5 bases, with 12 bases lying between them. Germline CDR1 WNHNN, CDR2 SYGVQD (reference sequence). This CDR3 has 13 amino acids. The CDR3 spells CASRADYNEKLFF. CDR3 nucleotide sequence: TGCGCCAGCCGAGCGGACTACAATGAAAAACTGTTTTTT.

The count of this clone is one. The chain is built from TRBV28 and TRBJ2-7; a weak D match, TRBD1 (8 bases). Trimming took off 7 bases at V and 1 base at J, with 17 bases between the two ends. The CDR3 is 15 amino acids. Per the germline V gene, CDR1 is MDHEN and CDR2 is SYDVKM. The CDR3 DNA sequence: TGTGCCAGCACTGGGGGGGACAGGAAATCCTACGAGCAGTACTTC. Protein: CASTGGDRKSYEQYF.

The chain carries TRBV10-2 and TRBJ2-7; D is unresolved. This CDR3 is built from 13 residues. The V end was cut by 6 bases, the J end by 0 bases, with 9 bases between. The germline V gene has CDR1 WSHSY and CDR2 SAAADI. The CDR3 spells CASSLPGSYEQYF. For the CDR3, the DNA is TGCGCCAGCAGCCTCCCGGGCTCCTACGAGCAGTACTTC.

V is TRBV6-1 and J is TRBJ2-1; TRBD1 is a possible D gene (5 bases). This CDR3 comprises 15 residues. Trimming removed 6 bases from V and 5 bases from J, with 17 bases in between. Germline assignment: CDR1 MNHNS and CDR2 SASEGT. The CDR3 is CASSPLADTHNEQFF. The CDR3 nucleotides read TGTGCCAGCAGCCCCCTGGCGGACACCCACAATGAGCAGTTCTTC.

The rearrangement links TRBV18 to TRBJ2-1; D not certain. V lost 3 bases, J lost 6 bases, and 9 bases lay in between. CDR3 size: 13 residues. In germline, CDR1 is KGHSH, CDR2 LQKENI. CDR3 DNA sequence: TGTGCCAGCTCACCCGACTTGCGCAATGAGCAGTTCTTC. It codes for CASSPDLRNEQFF. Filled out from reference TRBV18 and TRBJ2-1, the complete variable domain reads NAGVMQNPRHLVRRRGQEARLRCSPMKGHSHVYWYRQLPEEGLKFMVYLQKENIIDESGMPKERFSAEFPKEGPSILRIQQVVRGDSAAYFCASSPDLRNEQFFGPGTRLTVL.

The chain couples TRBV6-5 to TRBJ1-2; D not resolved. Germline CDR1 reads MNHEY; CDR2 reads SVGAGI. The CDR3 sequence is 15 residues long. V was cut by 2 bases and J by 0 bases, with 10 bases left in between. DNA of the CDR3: TGTGCCAGCAGTTACGGGGAGACGGCTAACTATGGCTACACCTTC. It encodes CASSYGETANYGYTF.

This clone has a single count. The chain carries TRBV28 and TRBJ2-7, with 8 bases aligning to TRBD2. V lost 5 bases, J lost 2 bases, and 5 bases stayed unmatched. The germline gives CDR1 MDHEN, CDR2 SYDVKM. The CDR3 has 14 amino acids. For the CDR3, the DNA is TGTGCCAGCAGTCAAACTAGCGGAGCCTACGAGCAGTACTTC. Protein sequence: CASSQTSGAYEQYF.

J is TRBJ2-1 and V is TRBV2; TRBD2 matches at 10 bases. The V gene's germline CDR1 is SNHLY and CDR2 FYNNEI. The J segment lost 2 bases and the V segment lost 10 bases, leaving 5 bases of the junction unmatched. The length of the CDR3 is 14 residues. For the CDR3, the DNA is TGTGCCACCCTACTAGCGGGACCCTACAATGAGCAGTTCTTC. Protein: CATLLAGPYNEQFF.

CDR3 nucleotides: TGCGCCAGCAGCCAAGATTCGACTAGCGGGAACTACGAGCAGTACTTC. Encoded protein: CASSQDSTSGNYEQYF. This chain connects TRBV4-1 to TRBJ2-7; 11 nucleotides line up with TRBD2. The junction had 4 bases not matched to a gene; V was cut back by 0 bases and J by 3 bases. Germline V gene sequence: CDR1 MGHRA, CDR2 YSYEKL. The CDR3 spans 16 residues.

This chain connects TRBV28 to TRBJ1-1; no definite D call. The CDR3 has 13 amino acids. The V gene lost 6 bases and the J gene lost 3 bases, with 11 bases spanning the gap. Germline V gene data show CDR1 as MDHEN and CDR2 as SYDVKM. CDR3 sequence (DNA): TGTGCCAGCAGCCTCGGGTTGGACACTGAAGCTTTCTTT. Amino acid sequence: CASSLGLDTEAFF.

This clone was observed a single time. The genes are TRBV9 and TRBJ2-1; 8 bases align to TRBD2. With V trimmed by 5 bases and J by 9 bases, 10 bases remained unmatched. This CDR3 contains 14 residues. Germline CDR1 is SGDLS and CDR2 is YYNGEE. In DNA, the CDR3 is TGTGCCAGCAGTAGGGGACTAGGGATCGGTGAGCAGTTCTTC. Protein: CASSRGLGIGEQFF.

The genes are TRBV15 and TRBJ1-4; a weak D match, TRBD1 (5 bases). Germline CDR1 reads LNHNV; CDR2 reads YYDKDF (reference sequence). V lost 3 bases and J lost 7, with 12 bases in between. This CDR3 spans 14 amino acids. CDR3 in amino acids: CATSSEDTREKLFF. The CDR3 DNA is TGTGCCACCAGCAGTGAGGACACCCGTGAAAAACTGTTTTTT.

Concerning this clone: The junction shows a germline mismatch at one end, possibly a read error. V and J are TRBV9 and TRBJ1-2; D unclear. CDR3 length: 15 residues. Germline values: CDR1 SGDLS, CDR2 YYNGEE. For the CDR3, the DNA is TGTGCCAGCACCGTAGCCCCGGGTGCCAACTATGGCTACACCTTC. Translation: CASTVAPGANYGYTF.

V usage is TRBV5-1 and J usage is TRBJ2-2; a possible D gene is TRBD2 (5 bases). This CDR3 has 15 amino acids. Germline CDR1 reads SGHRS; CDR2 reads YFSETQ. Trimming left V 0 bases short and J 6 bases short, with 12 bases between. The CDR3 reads CASSLDTSLAGELFF. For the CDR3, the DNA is TGCGCCAGCAGCTTGGATACTAGTTTAGCCGGGGAGCTGTTTTTT.

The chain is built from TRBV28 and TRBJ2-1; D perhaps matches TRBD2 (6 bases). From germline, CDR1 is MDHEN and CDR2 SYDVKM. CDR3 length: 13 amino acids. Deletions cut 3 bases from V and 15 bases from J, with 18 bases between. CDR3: CASSLTSGAVWFF. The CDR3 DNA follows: TGTGCCAGCAGTTTGACTAGTGGGGCCGTATGGTTCTTC.

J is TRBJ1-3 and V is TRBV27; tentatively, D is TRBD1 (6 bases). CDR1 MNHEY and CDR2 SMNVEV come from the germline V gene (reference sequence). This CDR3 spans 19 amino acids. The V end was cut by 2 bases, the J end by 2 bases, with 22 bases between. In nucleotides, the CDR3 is TGTGCCAGCAGTTTAAGGGCTGCCAGCGCAGGGGACACTGGAAACACCATATATTTT. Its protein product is CASSLRAASAGDTGNTIYF.